The 20 T cell receptor beta chains below were found in one sample sequenced in a study of control samples from healthy donors and cancer patients. Clones were sequenced by immunoSEQ multiplex PCR, and TCRdb holds only the in-frame ones, with some missing. The data hold more than 100,000 clones, with about nine tenths observed a single time. The sequenced sample consisted of blood. Receptors originate from a woman aged 18-35 years in good health.

The chain employs TRBV27 and TRBJ2-2, with 14 positions matching TRBD2. V shed 3 bases and J 7 bases; nucleotides not matched to a gene: 4. This CDR3 contains 16 residues. Germline V gives CDR1 MNHEY, CDR2 SMNVEV (reference sequence). CDR3: CASSFGTSGRGGELFF. The CDR3 DNA is TGTGCCAGCAGTTTCGGGACTAGCGGGAGAGGCGGGGAGCTGTTTTTT.

This clone has a single count. The CDR3 DNA reads TGTACCAGCAGCTTAGCGGGGTACACCGGGGAGCTGTTTTTT. Residues: CTSSLAGYTGELFF. The chain joins TRBV7-2 to TRBJ2-2, with D hard to call. There are 14 residues in the CDR3. Deletions cut 0 bases from V and 3 bases from J, with 5 bases between. The V gene's germline CDR1 is SGHTA and CDR2 FQGNSA.

This clone was observed a single time. The chain couples TRBV7-2 to TRBJ1-6; D gene uncertain. CDR1 is SGHTA, CDR2 FQGNSA, per germline. The length of the CDR3 is 12 residues. Deletions cut 2 bases from V and 13 bases from J, with 9 bases between. The DNA for the CDR3 is TGTGCCAGCAGCTTAAGGCCGATGCCCCTCCACTTT. Its translation is CASSLRPMPLHF.

The V call is TRBV24-1, the J call TRBJ1-2, with TRBD1 matching over 8 bases. This CDR3 is built from 13 residues. The germline V gene has CDR1 KGHDR and CDR2 SFDVKD. With V trimmed by 3 bases and J by 9 bases, 5 bases remained unmatched. The CDR3 DNA follows: TGTGCCACCAGTGATGTACGGACAGGGAGCTACACCTTC. Translating it yields CATSDVRTGSYTF.

This chain uses TRBV7-2 with TRBJ2-7; D remains ambiguous. Trimming cost V 3 bases and J 2 bases, with 8 bases left between them. The CDR3 sequence is 13 residues long. Germline V lookup: CDR1 SGHTA, CDR2 FQGNSA. CDR3 sequence (DNA): TGTGCCAGCAGCTTTCCCTCGACCTACGAGCAGTACTTC. This codes for CASSFPSTYEQYF.

The chain uses TRBV9 and TRBJ2-5; 10 bases are shared with TRBD2. The junction had 5 bases not matched to a gene; V was cut back by 2 bases and J by 4 bases. CDR1 and CDR2 (germline): SGDLS, YYNGEE. This CDR3 spans 15 amino acids. The CDR3, as DNA: TGTGCCAGCAGCGTTAGCGGGGGGACAGGAGAGACCCAGTACTTC. Its protein is CASSVSGGTGETQYF.

The chain links TRBV19 to TRBJ2-5, with D hard to call. CDR3 size: 10 residues. Germline V gene sequence: CDR1 LNHDA, CDR2 SQIVND (reference sequence). Deletions cut 9 bases from V and 10 bases from J, with 12 bases between. CDR3 sequence reads: CASPKARQYF. CDR3 coding DNA: TGTGCCAGCCCCAAGGCCCGCCAGTACTTC.

This chain joins TRBV5-5 and TRBJ1-4; tentatively, D is TRBD1 (5 bases). CDR1 is SGHKS and CDR2 is YYEKEE in the germline V gene (reference sequence). The CDR3 extends over 15 amino acids. Trimming took off 2 bases at V and 3 bases at J, with 11 bases between the two ends. In DNA form, the CDR3 reads TGTGCCAGCAGCTTAACAGGACCTTCTAATGAAAAACTGTTTTTT. It translates to CASSLTGPSNEKLFF.

This clone was seen a handful of times. V and J are TRBV7-3 and TRBJ1-1; D gene unclear. The CDR3 loop spans 16 amino acids. The germline gives CDR1 SGHTA, CDR2 FQGTGA. V shed 5 bases and J shed 0 bases, with 16 bases lying between them. In DNA form, the CDR3 reads TGTGCCAGCAGCCCCCAACCGGCCAGATTGAACACTGAAGCTTTCTTT. Translated, it gives CASSPQPARLNTEAFF. Filled out from reference TRBV7-3 and TRBJ1-1, the complete variable domain reads GAGVSQTPSNKVTEKGKYVELRCDPISGHTALYWYRQSLGQGPEFLIYFQGTGAADDSGLPNDRFFAVRPEGSVSTLKIQRTERGDSAVYLCASSPQPARLNTEAFFGQGTRLTVV.

The J gene is TRBJ2-2, the V gene TRBV28; no clear D gene. The germline CDR1 and CDR2 sequences are MDHEN and SYDVKM. V was pared by 3 bases and J by 0 bases, with 2 bases between. The CDR3 loop spans 13 amino acids. As DNA, the CDR3 is TGTGCCAGCAGTTTGTCGAACACCGGGGAGCTGTTTTTT. This codes for CASSLSNTGELFF.

The chain is built from TRBV4-3 and TRBJ2-7; D call uncertain. V lost 0 bases and J 2 bases, leaving 17 bases between the germline ends. The CDR3 consists of 17 residues. CDR1 and CDR2 (germline): LGHNA, YSLEER. The chain's CDR3 is CASSQDIGLTTTYEQYF. Written as DNA, the CDR3 is TGCGCCAGCAGCCAAGATATAGGCTTGACGACCACCTACGAGCAGTACTTC.

This chain joins TRBV21-1 and TRBJ2-1; TRBD1 reflects the table's D call only, with no check against the DNA. TRBV21-1 is listed as a pseudogene. This CDR3 region has 16 residues. In nucleotides, the CDR3 is TGTGCCAGCAGGAAGGCGTTGACAGCCATTAACAATGAGCAGTTCTTC. Translation gives CASRKALTAINNEQFF.

The chain employs TRBV7-2 and TRBJ1-1; D unresolved. CDR3 size: 15 residues. V lost 1 base and J lost 1, with 10 bases in between. Germline lookup yields CDR1 SGHTA and CDR2 FQGNSA. The chain's CDR3 is CASSLVGRSNTEAFF. CDR3 bases: TGTGCCAGCAGCTTAGTCGGGAGGTCGAACACTGAAGCTTTCTTT.

This chain connects TRBV10-2 to TRBJ2-7, with 11 positions matching TRBD2. Trimming took 6 bases from V and 7 from J; bases not matched to a gene: 11. The CDR3 covers 15 residues. The V gene's germline CDR1 is WSHSY and CDR2 SAAADI. The CDR3 loop reads CASRSLAGGPIEQYF. The CDR3 nucleotides are TGCGCCAGCAGATCATTAGCGGGAGGGCCGATTGAGCAGTACTTC.

The chain is built from TRBV5-1 and TRBJ1-2, with 8 nucleotides matching TRBD1. This CDR3 contains 14 residues. The V and J ends lost 0 bases and 5 bases, in that order; junction bases with no gene match: 3. Germline loops: CDR1 SGHRS, CDR2 YFSETQ. The chain's CDR3 is CASSLGDRSYGYTF. The CDR3 DNA follows: TGCGCCAGCAGCTTGGGGGACAGGTCGTATGGCTACACCTTC.

The chain links TRBV4-3 to TRBJ2-6; D gene unclear. CDR1 LGHNA and CDR2 YSLEER come from the germline V gene. The CDR3 sequence is 18 residues long. V lost 1 base, J lost 0 bases, and 13 bases lay in between. CDR3 bases: TGCGCCAGCAGCCAAGTTATCGGTTTGATCTCTGGGGCCAACGTCCTGACTTTC. Encoded protein: CASSQVIGLISGANVLTF.

The count of this clone is one. The gene calls are TRBV24-1 and TRBJ2-2; possibly TRBD1 for D (5 bases). With 5 bases removed from V and 8 bases from J, the gap between germline ends came to 17 bases. CDR3 size: 15 residues. Germline-derived CDR1 and CDR2 are KGHDR and SFDVKD. CDR3 DNA sequence: TGTGCCACCAGTGCGGTTGGGGCGCTGGGGGGGGAGCTGTTTTTT. Its protein is CATSAVGALGGELFF.

This sequence joins TRBV7-3 and TRBJ2-7, with a tentative D call TRBD2 (6 bases). The germline V and J ends were trimmed by 1 base and 3 bases, with 22 bases remaining between them. The CDR3 covers 18 residues. Germline V gene sequence: CDR1 SGHTA, CDR2 FQGTGA. The DNA for the CDR3 is TGTGCCAGCAGCTTAAGAAGTCAAGCGGGTACACCTTACTACGAGCAGTACTTC. Its translation is CASSLRSQAGTPYYEQYF.

The chain links TRBV7-8 to TRBJ2-1, with 11 bases fitting TRBD2. This CDR3 contains 15 residues. Germline values: CDR1 SGHVS, CDR2 FQNEAQ. The V and J ends lost 5 bases and 6 bases, in that order; junction bases with no gene match: 6. Here the CDR3 reads CASSPGLAGINEQFF. The DNA for the CDR3 is TGTGCCAGCAGCCCAGGACTAGCGGGTATCAATGAGCAGTTCTTC.

In its sample, this clone was seen once. V and J are TRBV5-4 and TRBJ2-7; D is unclear. V lost 3 bases, J lost 3 bases, and 13 bases lay in between. CDR1 is SGHNT and CDR2 is YYREEE in the germline V gene (reference sequence). The CDR3 spans 14 residues. CDR3: CASSSDHVGYEQYF. The CDR3 coding sequence is TGTGCCAGCAGCTCCGACCACGTCGGCTACGAGCAGTACTTC.